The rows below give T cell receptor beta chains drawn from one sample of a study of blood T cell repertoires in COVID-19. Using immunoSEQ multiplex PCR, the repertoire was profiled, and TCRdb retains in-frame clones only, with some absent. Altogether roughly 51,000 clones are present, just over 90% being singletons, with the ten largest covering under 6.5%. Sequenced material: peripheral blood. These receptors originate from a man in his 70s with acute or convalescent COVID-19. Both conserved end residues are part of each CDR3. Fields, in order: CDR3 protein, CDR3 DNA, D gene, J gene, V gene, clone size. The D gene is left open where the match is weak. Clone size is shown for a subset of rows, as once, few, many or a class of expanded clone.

cdr3_aa: CASSLLRDRNSPLHF; cdr3_nt: TGTGCCAGCAGCTTGCTACGGGACAGGAATTCACCCCTCCACTTT; d_call: TRBD1; j_call: TRBJ1-6; v_call: TRBV5-8; clone_size: .
cdr3_aa: CASSLRGGNGYTF; cdr3_nt: TGTGCCAGCAGTCTCCGGGGGGGGAATGGCTACACCTTC; d_call: .; j_call: TRBJ1-2; v_call: TRBV6-2/TRBV6-3; clone_size: .
cdr3_aa: CASSLRGSVYGYTF; cdr3_nt: TGTGCCAGCAGTTTGCGGGGGTCTGTCTATGGCTACACCTTC; d_call: .; j_call: TRBJ1-2; v_call: TRBV27; clone_size: .
cdr3_aa: CASSFGSLDTQYF; cdr3_nt: TGTGCCAGCAGTTTCGGGAGCCTAGATACGCAGTATTTT; d_call: .; j_call: TRBJ2-3; v_call: TRBV12-3/TRBV12-4; clone_size: .
cdr3_aa: CASSLMPGQGDGGYTF; cdr3_nt: TGTGCCAGCAGCTTAATGCCCGGACAGGGGGACGGGGGCTACACCTTC; d_call: TRBD1; j_call: TRBJ1-2; v_call: TRBV7-2; clone_size: .
cdr3_aa: CASSPTGSYNSPLHF; cdr3_nt: TGTGCCAGCAGTCCAACCGGCTCCTATAATTCACCCCTCCACTTT; d_call: .; j_call: TRBJ1-6; v_call: TRBV2; clone_size: .
cdr3_aa: CASSLRAQGDIQYF; cdr3_nt: TGTGCCAGCAGCTTACGGGCCCAGGGGGACATTCAGTACTTC; d_call: TRBD1; j_call: TRBJ2-4; v_call: TRBV7-8; clone_size: .
cdr3_aa: CASSEYRGWGYTF; cdr3_nt: TGTGCCAGCAGTGAATATAGGGGTTGGGGCTACACCTTC; d_call: .; j_call: TRBJ1-2; v_call: TRBV25-1; clone_size: .
cdr3_aa: CASSPDRSSYNEQFF; cdr3_nt: TGTGCCAGCAGTCCGGACAGGAGCTCCTACAATGAGCAGTTCTTC; d_call: TRBD1; j_call: TRBJ2-1; v_call: TRBV6-5; clone_size: .
cdr3_aa: CASSLSPQGNYGYTF; cdr3_nt: TGTGCCAGCAGCTTGAGTCCACAGGGGAACTATGGCTACACCTTC; d_call: TRBD1; j_call: TRBJ1-2; v_call: TRBV11-2; clone_size: few
cdr3_aa: CASSKDRGRYEQYF; cdr3_nt: TGTGCCAGCAGCAAGGACAGGGGGCGGTACGAGCAGTACTTC; d_call: TRBD1; j_call: TRBJ2-7; v_call: TRBV7-2; clone_size: .
cdr3_aa: CASSEGRTSGDYEQYF; cdr3_nt: TGTGCCAGCAGTGAAGGGCGGACTAGCGGGGACTACGAGCAGTACTTC; d_call: TRBD2; j_call: TRBJ2-7; v_call: TRBV6-1; clone_size: .
cdr3_aa: CAIPGQGTPEQYF; cdr3_nt: TGTGCCATACCGGGACAGGGGACTCCGGAGCAGTACTTC; d_call: TRBD1; j_call: TRBJ2-7; v_call: TRBV6-5; clone_size: once
cdr3_aa: CASSLGPPSTSGFYEQYF; cdr3_nt: TGCGCCAGCAGCTTGGGCCCCCCCTCAACGTCGGGATTTTACGAGCAGTACTTC; d_call: .; j_call: TRBJ2-7; v_call: TRBV5-1; clone_size: once
cdr3_aa: CASSYSDHRVTYEQYF; cdr3_nt: TGTGCCAGCAGTTACTCGGATCACAGGGTAACCTACGAGCAGTACTTC; d_call: .; j_call: TRBJ2-7; v_call: TRBV6-5; clone_size: .
cdr3_aa: CASSVGTYAGELFF; cdr3_nt: TGTGCCAGCAGTGTCGGGACTTACGCCGGGGAGCTGTTTTTT; d_call: .; j_call: TRBJ2-2; v_call: TRBV27; clone_size: .
cdr3_aa: CASSVRDRLNTGELFF; cdr3_nt: TGTGCCAGCAGCGTCCGCGACAGACTCAACACCGGGGAGCTGTTTTTT; d_call: .; j_call: TRBJ2-2; v_call: TRBV9; clone_size: .
cdr3_aa: CASRKFPSRRTDTQYF; cdr3_nt: TGTGCCAGCAGAAAATTTCCCTCGCGGCGCACAGATACGCAGTATTTT; d_call: .; j_call: TRBJ2-3; v_call: TRBV7-9; clone_size: .
cdr3_aa: CATSGGGTSTDTQYF; cdr3_nt: TGTGCCACCAGTGGAGGAGGGACTAGCACAGATACGCAGTATTTT; d_call: .; j_call: TRBJ2-3; v_call: TRBV24-1; clone_size: .
cdr3_aa: CASSELGLAGSPTDTQYF; cdr3_nt: TGTGCCAGCAGTGAGTTGGGACTAGCGGGGAGCCCCACAGATACGCAGTATTTT; d_call: TRBD2; j_call: TRBJ2-3; v_call: TRBV6-1; clone_size: .
cdr3_aa: CASSPGPMITEAFF; cdr3_nt: TGCGCCAGCAGTCCAGGCCCTATGATCACTGAAGCTTTCTTT; d_call: .; j_call: TRBJ1-1; v_call: TRBV10-2; clone_size: .
cdr3_aa: CATTTREDTEAFF; cdr3_nt: TGCGCCACGACGACCAGGGAAGACACTGAAGCTTTCTTT; d_call: .; j_call: TRBJ1-1; v_call: TRBV5-1; clone_size: .
cdr3_aa: CASSSGTGQSNEKLFF; cdr3_nt: TGCGCCAGCAGCTCCGGGACAGGGCAATCAAATGAAAAACTGTTTTTT; d_call: TRBD1; j_call: TRBJ1-4; v_call: TRBV5-1; clone_size: .
cdr3_aa: CASRQTGYNYGYTF; cdr3_nt: TGTGCCAGCAGGCAGACAGGGTATAACTATGGCTACACCTTC; d_call: TRBD1; j_call: TRBJ1-2; v_call: TRBV6-5; clone_size: once
cdr3_aa: CASGRQGADEQYF; cdr3_nt: TGTGCCAGTGGAAGACAGGGGGCGGACGAGCAGTACTTC; d_call: TRBD1; j_call: TRBJ2-7; v_call: TRBV19; clone_size: .
cdr3_aa: CASSARLSSYEQYF; cdr3_nt: TGTGCCAGCAGCGCACGACTGAGCTCCTACGAGCAGTACTTC; d_call: .; j_call: TRBJ2-7; v_call: TRBV14; clone_size: once
cdr3_aa: CASTLPAFF; cdr3_nt: TGTGCCAGCACCCTACCGGCTTTCTTT; d_call: .; j_call: TRBJ1-1; v_call: TRBV27; clone_size: .
cdr3_aa: CASSSSGGLGQYF; cdr3_nt: TGTGCCAGCAGCTCTAGCGGGGGGCTCGGGCAGTACTTC; d_call: TRBD2; j_call: TRBJ2-7; v_call: TRBV4-2; clone_size: .
cdr3_aa: CASSQLALAGVRDEQYF; cdr3_nt: TGTGCCAGCAGCCAACTCGCACTAGCGGGGGTTAGAGACGAGCAGTACTTC; d_call: TRBD2; j_call: TRBJ2-7; v_call: TRBV3-1/TRBV3-2; clone_size: once
cdr3_aa: CAWRPIWGQGVYGYTF; cdr3_nt: TGTGCCTGGAGACCAATCTGGGGACAGGGAGTATATGGCTACACCTTC; d_call: TRBD1; j_call: TRBJ1-2; v_call: TRBV30; clone_size: once
cdr3_aa: CATRTDLNTEAFF; cdr3_nt: TGTGCCACCCGGACAGACTTGAACACTGAAGCTTTCTTT; d_call: .; j_call: TRBJ1-1; v_call: TRBV19; clone_size: once